This entry is about one T cell receptor (beta chain). This sample is drawn from a study of T cell responses to AZD1222 COVID-19 vaccine. Measured with immunoSEQ multiplex PCR; TCRdb has only the in-frame clones, and not every one. In the table there are approximately 77,000 clones, 80% to 95% of which are singletons. Germline values: CDR1 MNHEY, CDR2 SMNVEV (reference sequence). The CDR3 is made up of 15 amino acids. V shed 5 bases, J shed 3 bases, and the junction held 3 bases outside the gene matches. The chain uses TRBV27 and TRBJ2-1, with 11 bases aligning to TRBD2. Sequencing used peripheral blood, obtained 28 days after the second AZD1222 dose. This receptor was identified in an adult who received the AZD1222 COVID-19 vaccine. CDR3 sequence: CASSQTSGDYNEQFF. The CDR3 region has the DNA TGTGCCAGCAGTCAGACTAGCGGGGACTACAATGAGCAGTTCTTC.